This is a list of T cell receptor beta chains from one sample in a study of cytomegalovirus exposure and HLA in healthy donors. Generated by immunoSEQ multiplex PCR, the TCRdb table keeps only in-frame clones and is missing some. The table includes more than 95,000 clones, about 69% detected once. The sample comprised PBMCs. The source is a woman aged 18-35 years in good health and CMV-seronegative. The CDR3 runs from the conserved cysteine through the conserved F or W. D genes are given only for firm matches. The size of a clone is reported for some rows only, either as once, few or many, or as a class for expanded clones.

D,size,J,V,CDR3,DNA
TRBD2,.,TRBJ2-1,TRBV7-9,CASSSTSGPFNEQFF,TGTGCCAGCAGCTCGACTAGCGGTCCATTCAATGAGCAGTTCTTC
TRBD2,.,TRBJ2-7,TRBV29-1,CSVEGGGGTGTFEYEQYF,TGCAGCGTTGAAGGGGGGGGAGGAACAGGCACCTTTGAGTACGAGCAGTACTTC
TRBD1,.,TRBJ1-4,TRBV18,CASSPRSLQGTGSLNEKLFF,TGTGCCAGCTCACCAAGATCACTACAGGGGACAGGGTCTTTGAATGAAAAACTGTTTTTT
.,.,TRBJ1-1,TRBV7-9,CASSLRPREGTEAFF,TGTGCCAGCAGCTTACGGCCTAGGGAGGGCACTGAAGCTTTCTTT
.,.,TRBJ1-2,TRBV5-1,CASSLTREAYYGYTF,TGCGCCAGCAGCCTCACCCGAGAGGCTTATTATGGCTACACCTTC
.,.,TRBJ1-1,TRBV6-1,CASKRHLNTEAFF,TGTGCCAGCAAGCGGCATTTGAACACTGAAGCTTTCTTT
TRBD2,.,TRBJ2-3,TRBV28,CASSSPLAGYTDTQYF,TGTGCCAGCAGTTCGCCACTAGCGGGGTACACAGATACGCAGTATTTT
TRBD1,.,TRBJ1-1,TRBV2,CASTRDRAYTEAFF,TGTGCCAGCACTAGAGACAGGGCGTACACTGAAGCTTTCTTT
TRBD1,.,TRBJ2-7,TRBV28,CASTLQGTGHEQYF,TGTGCCAGCACCCTCCAGGGGACAGGGCACGAGCAGTACTTC
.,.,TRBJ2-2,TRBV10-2,CASSEDRNTGELFF,TGCGCCAGCAGTGAGGACAGAAACACCGGGGAGCTGTTTTTT
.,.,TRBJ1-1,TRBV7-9,CASSPQPGGREAFF,TGTGCCAGCAGCCCACAGCCGGGGGGGAGAGAAGCTTTCTTT
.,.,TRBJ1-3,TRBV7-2,CASRKAPPGNTIYF,TGTGCCAGCAGGAAAGCCCCCCCTGGAAACACCATATATTTT
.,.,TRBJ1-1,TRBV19,CASRAGGTEAFF,TGTGCCAGTAGGGCCGGGGGCACTGAAGCTTTCTTT
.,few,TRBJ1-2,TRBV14,CASSQDLGTLGYTF,TGTGCCAGCAGCCAAGATCTAGGAACTCTAGGCTACACCTTC
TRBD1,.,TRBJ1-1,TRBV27,CASSPLDRGRRTEAFF,TGTGCCAGCAGTCCCCTTGACAGGGGACGAAGGACTGAAGCTTTCTTT
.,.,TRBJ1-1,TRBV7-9,CASSKTGGQGSPEAFF,TGTGCCAGCAGTAAGACAGGTGGCCAGGGAAGCCCTGAAGCTTTCTTT
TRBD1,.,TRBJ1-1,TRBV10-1,CASSEGTGRSTEAFF,TGCGCCAGCAGTGAAGGGACAGGGAGAAGCACTGAAGCTTTCTTT
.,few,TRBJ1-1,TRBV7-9,CASSLARQAAEAFF,TGTGCCAGCAGCTTAGCGAGACAAGCAGCAGAAGCTTTCTTT
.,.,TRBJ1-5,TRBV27,CASSPRGGSNQPQHF,TGTGCCAGCAGTCCGCGGGGGGGTAGCAATCAGCCCCAGCATTTT
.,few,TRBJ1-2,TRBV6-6,CASSPSGFAYGYTF,TGTGCCAGCAGTCCCTCGGGGTTCGCCTATGGCTACACCTTC
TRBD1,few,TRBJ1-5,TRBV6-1,CASSGTGDQPQHF,TGTGCCAGCAGTGGGACAGGTGATCAGCCCCAGCATTTT
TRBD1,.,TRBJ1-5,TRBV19,CASSRQGGQPQHF,TGTGCCAGTAGCCGACAGGGTGGTCAGCCCCAGCATTTT
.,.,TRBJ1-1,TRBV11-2,CASSLGLQTTLPTEAFF,TGTGCCAGCAGCTTAGGGTTGCAGACAACTCTACCCACTGAAGCTTTCTTT
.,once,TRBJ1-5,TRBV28,CASRRGGAYSNQPQHF,TGTGCCAGCAGACGGGGCGGGGCCTATAGCAATCAGCCCCAGCATTTT
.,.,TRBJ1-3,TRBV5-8,CASSLSLSGNTIYF,TGTGCCAGCAGCTTATCTCTCTCTGGAAACACCATATATTTT
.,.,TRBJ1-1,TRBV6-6,CASTLFRGLRDTEAFF,TGTGCCAGCACTTTATTTAGAGGGTTACGGGACACTGAAGCTTTCTTT
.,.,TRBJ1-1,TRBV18,CASMKQENTEAFF,TGTGCCAGCATGAAGCAGGAGAACACTGAAGCTTTCTTT
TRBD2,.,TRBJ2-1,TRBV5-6,CASSVEASGYNEQFF,TGTGCCAGCAGCGTGGAGGCTAGCGGGTACAATGAGCAGTTCTTC
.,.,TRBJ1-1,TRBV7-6,CASSLAPTANTEAFF,TGTGCCAGCAGCTTAGCTCCGACAGCGAACACTGAAGCTTTCTTT
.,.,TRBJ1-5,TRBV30,CAFAGSNQPQHF,TGTGCCTTCGCAGGAAGCAATCAGCCCCAGCATTTT
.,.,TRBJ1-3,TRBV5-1,CASSLARVAGRNPIYF,TGCGCCAGCAGCTTGGCCAGGGTGGCAGGGAGGAATCCCATATATTTT
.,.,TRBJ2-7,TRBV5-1,CASSLAPPPTSYEQYF,TGCGCCAGCAGCTTGGCCCCCCCACCTACCTCCTACGAGCAGTACTTC
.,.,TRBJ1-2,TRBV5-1,CASSPDRDYGYTF,TGCGCCAGCAGCCCTGACAGAGACTATGGCTACACCTTC
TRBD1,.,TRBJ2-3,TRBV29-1,CSAHRGDTQYF,TGCAGCGCTCACAGGGGAGATACGCAGTATTTT
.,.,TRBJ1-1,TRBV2,CASSLDGDTEAFF,TGTGCCAGCAGCCTGGACGGGGACACTGAAGCTTTCTTT
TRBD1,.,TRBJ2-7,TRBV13,CASSPGTDPYEQYF,TGTGCCAGCAGCCCCGGGACAGATCCCTACGAGCAGTACTTC
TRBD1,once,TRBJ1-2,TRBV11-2,CASSLIRQGAGYTF,TGTGCCAGCAGCTTAATCCGGCAGGGGGCTGGCTACACCTTC
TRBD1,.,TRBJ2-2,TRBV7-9,CASSQTGSTGELFF,TGTGCCAGCAGCCAGACAGGGTCAACCGGGGAGCTGTTTTTT
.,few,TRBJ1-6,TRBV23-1,CASSQSNYYSPLHF,TGCGCCAGCAGTCAATCTAATTACTATTCACCCCTCCACTTT
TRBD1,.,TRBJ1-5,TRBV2,CASSLDRAHQHF,TGTGCCAGCAGTTTGGACAGGGCACACCAGCATTTT